The rows below give T cell receptor beta chains drawn from one sample of a study of cytomegalovirus exposure and HLA in healthy donors. Repertoires were generated with immunoSEQ multiplex PCR, while TCRdb's copy carries only in-frame clones and drops some. The table includes 250,000 to 400,000 clones, roughly 87% detected once. The sample taken for sequencing was PBMCs. The source is a man aged 25-40 years in good health and CMV-seronegative. CDR3s include the opening cysteine and the closing phenylalanine or tryptophan. The D gene is left open where the match is weak. Size is omitted from some rows. Given values are once, few, many or a class for expanded clones.

V gene	D gene	J gene	clone size	CDR3 DNA	CDR3 protein
TRBV19	.	TRBJ1-1	.	TGTGCCAGTAGTGATACAGGATTCAACACTGAAGCTTTCTTT	CASSDTGFNTEAFF
TRBV18	.	TRBJ1-5	.	TGTGCCAGCTCACCACGCGACAATAGCAATCAGCCCCAGCATTTT	CASSPRDNSNQPQHF
TRBV29-1	TRBD1	TRBJ1-2	.	TGCAGCGTTGAAGATCCCCGGGACAGGGGAAACTATGGCTACACCTTC	CSVEDPRDRGNYGYTF
TRBV7-2	TRBD1	TRBJ1-2	.	TGTGCCAGCAGCTCACAGGGGGCGATTTTCTATGGCTACACCTTC	CASSSQGAIFYGYTF
TRBV19	.	TRBJ1-5	once	TGTGCCAGTAGTATGTGGAGGGACGGTCAGCCCCAGCATTTT	CASSMWRDGQPQHF
TRBV6-5	.	TRBJ2-7	.	TGTGCCAGCAGTTACTCCGGGACACTTTTATACGAGCAGTACTTC	CASSYSGTLLYEQYF
TRBV5-1	TRBD1	TRBJ1-1	.	TGCGCCAGCAGAAACACAGGGGGCATTGAGGACACTGAAGCTTTCTTT	CASRNTGGIEDTEAFF
TRBV30	TRBD1	TRBJ1-3	.	TGTGCCTGGAGTGAGACAACAGGGGCCGGAAACACCATATATTTT	CAWSETTGAGNTIYF
TRBV19	TRBD2	TRBJ2-3	.	TGTGCCAGCACCGGACTAGCGGGCACAGATACGCAGTATTTT	CASTGLAGTDTQYF
TRBV10-2	TRBD1	TRBJ2-1	.	TGCGCCAGCAGTGATGGGGACAGGATTTCGAATGAGCAGTTCTTC	CASSDGDRISNEQFF
TRBV10-3	TRBD2	TRBJ2-1	.	TGTGCCATTAGCGGGGGGCCTCATTACAATGAGCAGTTCTTC	CAISGGPHYNEQFF
TRBV2	.	TRBJ2-3	.	TGTGCCAGCAGGCTCGGCCTAGCGTCGATCACAGATACGCAGTATTTT	CASRLGLASITDTQYF
TRBV5-6	.	TRBJ1-1	.	TGTGCCAGCAGCCGAGGGTTCCCGAACACTGAAGCTTTCTTT	CASSRGFPNTEAFF
TRBV6-4	.	TRBJ2-6	.	TGTGCCAGCAGGCCAGGGGCTGGGGCCAACGTCCTGACTTTC	CASRPGAGANVLTF
TRBV6-5	TRBD1	TRBJ2-7	.	TGTGCCAGCAGTTACAGGGGGACAGGGGGGTCCTACGAGCAGTACTTC	CASSYRGTGGSYEQYF
TRBV7-2	.	TRBJ2-3	.	TGTGCCAGCAAATCTCCCGGGAGAGGAGCAGATACGCAGTATTTT	CASKSPGRGADTQYF
TRBV2	.	TRBJ1-1	.	TGTGCCAGCAGTGATCGGCAGGGAAAGAACACTGAAGCTTTCTTT	CASSDRQGKNTEAFF
TRBV4-2	.	TRBJ1-1	.	TGTGCCAGCAGCCAAGATAGAGGATTTTGGACTGAAGCTTTCTTT	CASSQDRGFWTEAFF
TRBV9	.	TRBJ1-4	once	TGTGCCAGCAGCGTAGAAGGTAGTGGAGGGGAAAAACTGTTTTTT	CASSVEGSGGEKLFF
TRBV25-1	.	TRBJ1-2	once	TGTGCCAGCAGTGAATATAAGGGGAAGGAAATCTATGGCTACACCTTC	CASSEYKGKEIYGYTF
TRBV25-1	.	TRBJ1-5	.	TGTGCCAGCAGAGCGGGGGGAAGTGGGCCCCAGCATTTT	CASRAGGSGPQHF
TRBV13	TRBD2	TRBJ2-3	.	TGTGCCAGCAGCTCACTACTAGCGGGGCGCACAGATACGCAGTATTTT	CASSSLLAGRTDTQYF
TRBV11-2	.	TRBJ1-1	.	TGTGCCAGCAGCGCATACAATTCGGGGGCTGAAGCTTTCTTT	CASSAYNSGAEAFF
TRBV5-6	.	TRBJ2-5	.	TGTGCCAGCAGCTTGGGCAGGGGAGTATTAGAGACCCAGTACTTC	CASSLGRGVLETQYF
TRBV19	.	TRBJ2-2	.	TGTGCCAGTAGTATAGTGAGAGGGGGGGCGCGAACCGGGGAGCTGTTTTTT	CASSIVRGGARTGELFF
TRBV6-1	TRBD1	TRBJ1-2	.	TGTGCCAGCAGTAGGACAGGCTATGGCTACACCTTC	CASSRTGYGYTF
TRBV7-9	TRBD1	TRBJ1-2	few	TGTGCCAGCAGCTTAGGGGACAGTCTAATCTACGGCTACACCTTC	CASSLGDSLIYGYTF
TRBV6-5	.	TRBJ1-2	.	TGTGCCAGCAGTTACTCGCAGCTCCCGGGTTATGGCTACACCTTC	CASSYSQLPGYGYTF
TRBV5-6	.	TRBJ2-7	.	TGTGCCAGCAGCTTTTTCAGGCAGGACACCTACGAGCAGTACTTC	CASSFFRQDTYEQYF
TRBV6-5	.	TRBJ1-5	.	TGTGCCAGCAGTTGGGGGGGCAATCAGCCCCAGCATTTT	CASSWGGNQPQHF
TRBV14	.	TRBJ2-5	.	TGTGCCAGCAGTCCAACAGGGTTGGAGACCCAGTACTTC	CASSPTGLETQYF
TRBV14	.	TRBJ1-6	.	TGTGCCAGCCAGGCGGGGGTCGGATCACCCCTCCACTTT	CASQAGVGSPLHF
TRBV9	.	TRBJ1-6	.	TGTGCCAGCAGCGTAGGGTCAGATAATTCACCCCTCCACTTT	CASSVGSDNSPLHF
TRBV9	.	TRBJ2-1	.	TGTGCCAGCACCCCAGAAGGACTGACCTACAATGAGCAGTTCTTC	CASTPEGLTYNEQFF
TRBV6-5	.	TRBJ2-7	.	TGTGCCAGCAGTTACCGCGAGTACTACGAGCAGTACTTC	CASSYREYYEQYF
TRBV9	.	TRBJ1-1	.	TGTGCCAGCAGCGCGGAGACTGGGTCCGCTGAAGCTTTCTTT	CASSAETGSAEAFF
TRBV2	TRBD1	TRBJ2-7	.	TGTGCCAGCAGACTGACAGGGGCCTCCTACGAGCAGTACTTC	CASRLTGASYEQYF
TRBV5-1	TRBD2	TRBJ2-5	few	TGCGCCAGCAGCTTGAGTCGAGCCGGGAGGGAGACCCAGTACTTC	CASSLSRAGRETQYF
TRBV5-6	TRBD1	TRBJ2-1	.	TGTGCCAGCACCGACGGGACAGGGGAGAATGAGCAGTTCTTC	CASTDGTGENEQFF